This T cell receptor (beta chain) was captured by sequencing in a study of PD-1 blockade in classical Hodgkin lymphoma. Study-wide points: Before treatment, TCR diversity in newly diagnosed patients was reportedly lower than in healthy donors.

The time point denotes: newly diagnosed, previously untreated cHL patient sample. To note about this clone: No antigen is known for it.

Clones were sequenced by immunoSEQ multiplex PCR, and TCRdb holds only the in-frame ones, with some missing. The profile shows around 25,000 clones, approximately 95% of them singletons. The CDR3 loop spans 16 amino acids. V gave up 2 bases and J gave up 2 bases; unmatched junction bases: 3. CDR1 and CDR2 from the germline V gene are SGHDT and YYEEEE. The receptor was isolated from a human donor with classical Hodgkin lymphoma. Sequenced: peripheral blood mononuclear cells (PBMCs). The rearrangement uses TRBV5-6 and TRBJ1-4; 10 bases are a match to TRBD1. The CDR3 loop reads CASSFGQGVTNEKLFF. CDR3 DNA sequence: TGTGCCAGCAGCTTTGGACAGGGGGTCACTAATGAAAAACTGTTTTTT.